Shown below are 31 T cell receptor gamma chains from a single sample sequenced in a study of gamma-delta chains in newborns, infants, children. TCRdb fed the reads to CATT. The sample contains approximately 98 gamma-chain clones, just under 95% of which appear only once. Sequencing used blood, obtained at week 4. These receptors came from a child who was a newborn, infant or young child, either healthy, febrile or measles-vaccinated (not recorded which). This table probably holds off-target reads from a library built for another chain.

A note on this clone: The limits of the CDR3 on the DNA are not certain, so only TCRdb's listed CDR3 is given. The V gene is listed as TRGV9; no J gene was called. CDR1 and CDR2 (germline): GITISATS, ISYDGTV (reference sequence). Both ends counted, the CDR3 spans 26 residues. This CDR3 is CACDTLLGDTSWDTRQMFFGTGIKLF.

With the J gene uncalled, the V gene is TRGV9. There are 13 residues in the CDR3. Per the germline V gene, CDR1 is GITISATS and CDR2 is ISYDGTV (reference sequence). CDR3 sequence: CACDTWGIAQLFF. CDR3 coding DNA: TGTGCCTGTGACACCTGGGGGATAGCACAACTCTTCTTT.

Here the V gene is TRGV9, but the J gene went uncalled. The CDR3 contains 15 residues. Looked up from germline, CDR1 is GITISATS and CDR2 is ISYDGTV (reference sequence). The CDR3 coding sequence is TGTGCCTGTGACACCTGGGGGACTTTGACAGCACAACTCTTCTTT. Its protein is CACDTWGTLTAQLFF.

As to this clone: No DNA is shown, since the ends of the CDR3 on it are uncertain; the CDR3 is the one TCRdb lists. A V gene of TRGV9 was called, but no J gene was assigned. Germline CDR1 is GITISATS and CDR2 is ISYDGTV (reference sequence). Inclusive of both ends, the CDR3 amounts to 26 amino acids. This CDR3 reads CACDTGWGTSSWDTRQMFFGTGIKLF.

The J gene is uncalled and the V gene is TRGV9. The CDR3 runs to 14 residues. Germline CDR1 is GITISATS and CDR2 is ISYDGTV (reference sequence). DNA for the CDR3: TGTGCCTGTGACACCTGGGGGAAGACAGCACAACTCTTCTTT. Its protein product is CACDTWGKTAQLFF.

Regarding this clone: Because the CDR3's place on the DNA is in doubt, the DNA is left out and the CDR3 is given as listed by TCRdb. No J gene call was made, and the V gene is TRGV9. From its first to its last residue, the CDR3 has 26 amino acids. CDR1 and CDR2 (germline): GITISATS, ISYDGTV (reference sequence). The CDR3 loop reads CACDTARGIPSWDTRQMFFGTGIKLF.

To note about this clone: No DNA is shown, since the ends of the CDR3 on it are uncertain; the CDR3 is the one TCRdb lists. No J gene call was made, and the V gene is TRGV9. The length of the CDR3 is 25 amino acids, counting both ends. Per germline, CDR1 GITISATS and CDR2 ISYDGTV (reference sequence). The CDR3: CACDETGGYSWDTRQMFFGTGIKLF.

No call exists for the J gene, whereas the V gene is TRGV9. This CDR3 is built from 15 residues. From germline, CDR1 is GITISATS and CDR2 ISYDGTV (reference sequence). The CDR3 sequence is CACDRRLGLTAQLFF. The CDR3 nucleotides read TGTGCCTGTGACAGGAGGTTGGGGTTGACAGCACAACTCTTCTTT.

Points on this clone: No DNA is shown, since the ends of the CDR3 on it are uncertain; the CDR3 is the one TCRdb lists. There is no J gene call, but TRGV9 is given as the V gene. Including both end residues, the CDR3 is 24 amino acids long. The germline V gene has CDR1 GITISATS and CDR2 ISYDGTV (reference sequence). The CDR3 spells CACDSTGSSWDTRQMFFGTGIKLF.

This clone came up a few times. No DNA is shown, since the ends of the CDR3 on it are uncertain; the CDR3 is the one TCRdb lists. A V gene of TRGV9 was called, but no J gene was assigned. The CDR3 numbers 25 amino acids, ends counted. Germline CDR1 is GITISATS and CDR2 is ISYDGTV (reference sequence). This CDR3 reads CACDTGGWSSWDTRQMFFGTGIKLF.

With respect to this clone: Because the CDR3's place on the DNA is in doubt, the DNA is left out and the CDR3 is given as listed by TCRdb. The CDR3: CACDTPTSSWDTRQMFFGTGIKLF. No call exists for the J gene, whereas the V gene is TRGV9. Germline lookup yields CDR1 GITISATS and CDR2 ISYDGTV (reference sequence). The CDR3 adds up to 24 amino acids, both ends counted.

Comment on this clone: It is unclear where the CDR3 begins or ends on the DNA, so no DNA is shown, and the CDR3 is as TCRdb lists it. The V gene reported is TRGV9; the J gene is uncalled. The germline V gene has CDR1 GITISATS and CDR2 ISYDGTV (reference sequence). The CDR3 is 25 amino acids long, termini counted. The CDR3 reads CACDTAGASSWDTRQMFFGTGIKLF.

The V gene is listed as TRGV9; no J gene was called. The CDR3 has 17 amino acids. Per germline, CDR1 GITISATS and CDR2 ISYDGTV (reference sequence). Written as DNA, the CDR3 is TGTGCCTGTGACACGCTGGGGATACCGGGTTTGACAGCACAACTCTTCTTT. Translating it yields CACDTLGIPGLTAQLFF.

As for this clone: The DNA is omitted, as the CDR3 cannot be located on it reliably, and the CDR3 follows TCRdb's listing. CDR3 in amino acids: CACDTFSTGGFSSWDTRQMFFGTGIKLF. The J segment was not called; the V segment is TRGV9. The CDR3 has 28 amino acids, counting both end residues. CDR1 and CDR2 from the germline V gene are GITISATS and ISYDGTV (reference sequence).

Concerning this clone: No DNA is shown, since the ends of the CDR3 on it are uncertain; the CDR3 is the one TCRdb lists. A V gene of TRGV9 was called, but no J gene was assigned. CDR1 and CDR2 (germline): GITISATS, ISYDGTV (reference sequence). The CDR3 adds up to 27 amino acids, both ends counted. This CDR3 reads CACDILGDTLNSWDTRQMFFGTGIKLF.

Here the CDR3 reads CACDTVGTSTAQLFF. In DNA form, the CDR3 reads TGTGCCTGTGACACCGTAGGGACCTCGACAGCACAACTCTTCTTT. The V gene call reads TRGV9; no J gene was called. Germline loops: CDR1 GITISATS, CDR2 ISYDGTV (reference sequence). The CDR3 covers 15 residues.

A note on this clone: It is unclear where the CDR3 begins or ends on the DNA, so no DNA is shown, and the CDR3 is as TCRdb lists it. The CDR3 sequence is CACDVLGDSSWDTRQMFFGTGIKLF. The V gene call reads TRGV9; no J gene was called. The CDR3 is made up of 25 amino acids, end residues included. CDR1 GITISATS and CDR2 ISYDGTV come from the germline V gene (reference sequence).

With respect to this clone: No DNA is shown, since the ends of the CDR3 on it are uncertain; the CDR3 is the one TCRdb lists. A V gene of TRGV9 was called, but no J gene was assigned. The germline gives CDR1 GITISATS, CDR2 ISYDGTV (reference sequence). Inclusive of both ends, the CDR3 amounts to 25 amino acids. The CDR3 loop is CAFRLGEANGLDTRQMFFGTGIKLF.

Of note for this clone: The limits of the CDR3 on the DNA are not certain, so only TCRdb's listed CDR3 is given. The V gene call is TRGV9, and the J gene call is absent. The CDR3 length equals 24 residues, ends included. Germline V gene data show CDR1 as GITISATS and CDR2 as ISYDGTV (reference sequence). Here the CDR3 reads CACDPPISSWDTRQMFFGTGIKLF.

As for this clone: The DNA is omitted, as the CDR3 cannot be located on it reliably, and the CDR3 follows TCRdb's listing. The V segment is TRGV9, and no J call was made. CDR1 is GITISATS, CDR2 ISYDGTV, per germline (reference sequence). The CDR3 is 26 residues long, ends included. The CDR3 sequence: CACDITGGFSSWDTRQMFFGTGIKLF.

J gene calling gave no result, while the V gene is TRGV9. This CDR3 is built from 16 residues. From germline, CDR1 is GITISATS and CDR2 ISYDGTV (reference sequence). The CDR3 DNA is TGTGCCTGTGACGTACTGGGGGATGCGTTGACAGCACAACTCTTCTTT. This translates into CACDVLGDALTAQLFF.

Concerning this clone itself: No DNA is shown, since the ends of the CDR3 on it are uncertain; the CDR3 is the one TCRdb lists. V gene assignment gives TRGV9, but the J gene was left uncalled. The CDR3 extends over 26 residues, inclusive of both ends. Germline V gene lookup returns CDR1 GITISATS and CDR2 ISYDGTV (reference sequence). This CDR3 is CACDTGGYRSSWDTRQMFFGTGIKLF.

Concerning this clone: The limits of the CDR3 on the DNA are not certain, so only TCRdb's listed CDR3 is given. CDR3 loop: CACDTVLGDSWDTRQMFFGTGIKLF. No call exists for the J gene, whereas the V gene is TRGV9. Germline CDR1 reads GITISATS; CDR2 reads ISYDGTV (reference sequence). The CDR3 numbers 25 amino acids, ends counted.

With regard to this clone: It is unclear where the CDR3 begins or ends on the DNA, so no DNA is shown, and the CDR3 is as TCRdb lists it. Other DNA sequences of this sample code for an identical CDR3. Here the V gene is TRGV9, but the J gene went uncalled. CDR1 and CDR2 from the germline V gene are GITISATS and ISYDGTV (reference sequence). The CDR3 length equals 26 residues, ends included. The CDR3 region is CACDTVLGDSSWDTRQMFFGTGIKLF.

The J gene has no call, while the V gene is TRGV9. Germline V CDR1 and CDR2: GITISATS, ISYDGTV (reference sequence). The CDR3 loop spans 18 amino acids. CDR3 loop: CACDPTGGYNKAPAQLFF. The CDR3 DNA reads TGTGCCTGTGACCCGACTGGGGGATACAACAAAGCACCAGCACAACTCTTCTTT.

About this clone itself: Other DNA sequences of this sample code for an identical CDR3. No J gene call was made, and the V gene is TRGV9. This CDR3 region has 14 residues. Germline V lookup: CDR1 GITISATS, CDR2 ISYDGTV (reference sequence). This CDR3 reads CACDILGDTAQLFF. The CDR3 DNA reads TGTGCCTGTGACATACTGGGGGATACAGCACAACTCTTCTTT.

A remark on this clone: The DNA is left out, because the CDR3 cannot be placed on it with certainty; the CDR3 is given as TCRdb lists it. TRGV9 is the V gene, and the J gene was not called. The CDR3 is 26 residues long, counting both termini. The germline gives CDR1 GITISATS, CDR2 ISYDGTV (reference sequence). The CDR3 protein is CACDSPGGYGAWDTRQMFFGTGIKLF.

The J gene is uncalled and the V gene is TRGV9. Germline V gives CDR1 GITISATS, CDR2 ISYDGTV (reference sequence). This CDR3 contains 15 residues. CDR3 residues: CACDTWATLTAQLFF. CDR3 coding DNA: TGTGCCTGTGACACCTGGGCGACTTTGACAGCACAACTCTTCTTT.

With regard to this clone: The DNA is left out, because the CDR3 cannot be placed on it with certainty; the CDR3 is given as TCRdb lists it. The J gene went uncalled, whereas the V gene is TRGV9. Germline V gene data show CDR1 as GITISATS and CDR2 as ISYDGTV (reference sequence). Including both end residues, the CDR3 is 26 amino acids long. Here the CDR3 reads CACDTVRGVRSWDPRQMFFGTGIKLF.

In regard to this clone: Because the CDR3's place on the DNA is in doubt, the DNA is left out and the CDR3 is given as listed by TCRdb. Called V gene: TRGV9; the J gene was not called. The V gene's germline CDR1 is GITISATS and CDR2 ISYDGTV (reference sequence). The CDR3 is 25 residues long, ends included. CDR3 sequence: CACDRLGTSSWDTRQMFFGTGIKLF.

This clone appeared once. Because the CDR3's place on the DNA is in doubt, the DNA is left out and the CDR3 is given as listed by TCRdb. A V gene of TRGV9 was called, but no J gene was assigned. The CDR3 spans 25 residues, counting both ends. Germline V lookup: CDR1 GITISATS, CDR2 ISYDGTV (reference sequence). CDR3 region: CACDTGGYSSWDTRQMFFGTGIKLF.